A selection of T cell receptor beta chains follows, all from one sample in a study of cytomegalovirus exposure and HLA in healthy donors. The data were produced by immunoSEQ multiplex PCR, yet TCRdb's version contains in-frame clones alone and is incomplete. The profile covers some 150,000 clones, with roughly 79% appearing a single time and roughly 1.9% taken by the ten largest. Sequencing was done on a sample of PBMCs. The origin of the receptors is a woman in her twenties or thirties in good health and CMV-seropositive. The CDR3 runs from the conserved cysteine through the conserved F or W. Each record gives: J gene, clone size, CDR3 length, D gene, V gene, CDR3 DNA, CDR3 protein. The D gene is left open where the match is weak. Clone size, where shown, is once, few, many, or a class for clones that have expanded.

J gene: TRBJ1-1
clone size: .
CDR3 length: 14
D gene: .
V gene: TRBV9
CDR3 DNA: TGTGCCAGCAGCCTGCGATCTATGAACACTGAAGCTTTCTTT
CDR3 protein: CASSLRSMNTEAFF

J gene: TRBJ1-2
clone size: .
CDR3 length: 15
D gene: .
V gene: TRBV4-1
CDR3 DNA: TGCGCCAGCAGCCAAGAAATAACAGGGAACTATGGCTACACCTTC
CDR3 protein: CASSQEITGNYGYTF

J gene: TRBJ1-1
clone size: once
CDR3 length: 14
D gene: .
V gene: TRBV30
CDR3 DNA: TGTGCCTGGAGTCCGGGAGACGTGAACACTGAAGCTTTCTTT
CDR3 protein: CAWSPGDVNTEAFF

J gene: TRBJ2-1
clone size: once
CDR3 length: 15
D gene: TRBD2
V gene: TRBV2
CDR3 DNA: TGTGCCAGCAGTTCTAGCGGGAGAAGGGTCAATGAGCAGTTCTTC
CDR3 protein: CASSSSGRRVNEQFF

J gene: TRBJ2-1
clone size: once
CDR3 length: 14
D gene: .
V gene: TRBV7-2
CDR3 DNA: TGTGCCAGCAGCTTAAAGACTAGCTACAATGAGCAGTTCTTC
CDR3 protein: CASSLKTSYNEQFF

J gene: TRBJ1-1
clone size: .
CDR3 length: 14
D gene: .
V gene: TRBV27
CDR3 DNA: TGTGCCAGCAGTTTAATCCAGGGGAACACTGAAGCTTTCTTT
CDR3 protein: CASSLIQGNTEAFF

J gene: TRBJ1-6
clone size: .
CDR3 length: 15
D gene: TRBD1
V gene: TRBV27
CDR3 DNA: TGTGCCAGCACCCAAGGGGGCCCCTATAATTCACCCCTCCACTTT
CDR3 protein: CASTQGGPYNSPLHF

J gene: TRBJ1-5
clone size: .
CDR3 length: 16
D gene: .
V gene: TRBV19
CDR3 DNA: TGTGCCAGTAGTGCAAGACAGCGCCCAGTTTTTGAGCCCCAGCATTTT
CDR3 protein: CASSARQRPVFEPQHF

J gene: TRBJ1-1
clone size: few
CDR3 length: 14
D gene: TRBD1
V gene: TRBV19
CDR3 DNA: TGTGCCAGTAGTAGAATAGGGGGCGGCACTGAAGCTTTCTTT
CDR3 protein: CASSRIGGGTEAFF

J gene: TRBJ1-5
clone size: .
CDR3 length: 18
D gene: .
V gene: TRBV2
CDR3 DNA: TGTGCCAGCAGTGCCCTCTTAGACAGCTTGTTTAGCAATCAGCCCCAGCATTTT
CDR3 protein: CASSALLDSLFSNQPQHF

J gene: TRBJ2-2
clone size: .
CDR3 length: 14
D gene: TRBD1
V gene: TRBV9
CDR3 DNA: TGTGCCAGCAGAGGGACAGGGGGGACCGGGGAGCTGTTTTTT
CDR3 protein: CASRGTGGTGELFF

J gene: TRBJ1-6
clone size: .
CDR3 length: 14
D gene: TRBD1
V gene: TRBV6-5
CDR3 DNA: TGTGCCAGCAGTCGACAGGGGGTCAATTCACCCCTCCACTTT
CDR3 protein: CASSRQGVNSPLHF

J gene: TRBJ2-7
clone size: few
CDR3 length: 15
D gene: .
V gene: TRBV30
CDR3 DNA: TGTGCCTGGAGTGTAGGGGCAGTGTCCTCCTACGAGCAGTACTTC
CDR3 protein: CAWSVGAVSSYEQYF

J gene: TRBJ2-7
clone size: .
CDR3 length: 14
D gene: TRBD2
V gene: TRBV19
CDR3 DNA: TGTGCCAGGGGAGCTAGCGGGAGAAGGTACGAGCAGTACTTC
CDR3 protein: CARGASGRRYEQYF

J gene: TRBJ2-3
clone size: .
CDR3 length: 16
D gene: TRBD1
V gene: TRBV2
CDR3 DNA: TGTGCCAGCAGGTACACCCGGGACAGGGGGAAAGATACGCAGTATTTT
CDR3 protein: CASRYTRDRGKDTQYF

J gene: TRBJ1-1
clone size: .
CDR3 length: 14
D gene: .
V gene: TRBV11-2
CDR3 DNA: TGTGCCAGCAGCTTTTATGGGGGGGACACTGAAGCTTTCTTT
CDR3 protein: CASSFYGGDTEAFF

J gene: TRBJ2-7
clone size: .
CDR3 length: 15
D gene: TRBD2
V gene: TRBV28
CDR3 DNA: TGTGCCAGCAGTCCCCCTAGCGGGGGCCTGTACGAGCAGTACTTC
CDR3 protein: CASSPPSGGLYEQYF

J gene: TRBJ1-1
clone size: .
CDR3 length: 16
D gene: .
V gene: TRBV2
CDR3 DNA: TGTGCCGGCTTCCAGGGGTTTGGAGGTATGAACACTGAAGCTTTCTTT
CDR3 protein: CAGFQGFGGMNTEAFF

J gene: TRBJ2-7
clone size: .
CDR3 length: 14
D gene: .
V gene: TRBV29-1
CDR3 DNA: TGCAGCGTTTACGGGATAACCTCTACCTACGAGCAGTACTTC
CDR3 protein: CSVYGITSTYEQYF

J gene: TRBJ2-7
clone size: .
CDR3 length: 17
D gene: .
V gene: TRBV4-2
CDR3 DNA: TGTGCCAGCAGCCAGGGCTTTAGGGGCAGGGCTTCCTACGAGCAGTACTTC
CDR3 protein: CASSQGFRGRASYEQYF

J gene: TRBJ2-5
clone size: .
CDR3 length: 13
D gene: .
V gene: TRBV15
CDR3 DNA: TGTGCCACCAGCAGCTTCGAGTCGGAGACCCAGTACTTC
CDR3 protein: CATSSFESETQYF

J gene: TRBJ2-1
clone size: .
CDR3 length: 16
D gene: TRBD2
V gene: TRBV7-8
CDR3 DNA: TGTGCCAGCAGCCTCATGAGCGGGGGGGCTAGTAATGAGCAGTTCTTC
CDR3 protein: CASSLMSGGASNEQFF

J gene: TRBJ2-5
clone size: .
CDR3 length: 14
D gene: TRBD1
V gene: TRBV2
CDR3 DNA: TGTGCCAGCAAGGCTGGGACAGGCCAAGAGACCCAGTACTTC
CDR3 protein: CASKAGTGQETQYF

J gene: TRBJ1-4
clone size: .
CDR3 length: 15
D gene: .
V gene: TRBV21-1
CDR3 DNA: TGTGCCAGCAGCAAAGAAGGGCAGGGCAATGAAAAACTGTTTTTT
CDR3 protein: CASSKEGQGNEKLFF

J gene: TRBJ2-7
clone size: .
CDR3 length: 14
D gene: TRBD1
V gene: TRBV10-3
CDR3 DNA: TGTGCCATCAGTGGGAGGACAGGGGCCCACGAGCAGTACTTC
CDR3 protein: CAISGRTGAHEQYF

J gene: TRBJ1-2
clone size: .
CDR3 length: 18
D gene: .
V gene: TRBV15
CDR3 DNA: TGTGCCACCAGCAGAGATTCAATCCGGGACACAGCTAACTATGGCTACACCTTC
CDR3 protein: CATSRDSIRDTANYGYTF

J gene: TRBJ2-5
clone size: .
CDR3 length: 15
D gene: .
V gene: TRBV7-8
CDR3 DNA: TGTGCCAGCAGCTTATATTTTGGGGGGTTGGAGACCCAGTACTTC
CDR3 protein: CASSLYFGGLETQYF

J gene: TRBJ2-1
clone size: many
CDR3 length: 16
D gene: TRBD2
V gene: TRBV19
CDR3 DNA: TGTGCCAGTAGTATAGTTGGCGGGAGGACACACAATGAGCAGTTCTTC
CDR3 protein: CASSIVGGRTHNEQFF

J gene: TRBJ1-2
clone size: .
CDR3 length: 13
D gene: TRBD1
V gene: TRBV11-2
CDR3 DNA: TGTGCCAGCAGCTACACAGGGGCCTATGGCTACACCTTC
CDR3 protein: CASSYTGAYGYTF